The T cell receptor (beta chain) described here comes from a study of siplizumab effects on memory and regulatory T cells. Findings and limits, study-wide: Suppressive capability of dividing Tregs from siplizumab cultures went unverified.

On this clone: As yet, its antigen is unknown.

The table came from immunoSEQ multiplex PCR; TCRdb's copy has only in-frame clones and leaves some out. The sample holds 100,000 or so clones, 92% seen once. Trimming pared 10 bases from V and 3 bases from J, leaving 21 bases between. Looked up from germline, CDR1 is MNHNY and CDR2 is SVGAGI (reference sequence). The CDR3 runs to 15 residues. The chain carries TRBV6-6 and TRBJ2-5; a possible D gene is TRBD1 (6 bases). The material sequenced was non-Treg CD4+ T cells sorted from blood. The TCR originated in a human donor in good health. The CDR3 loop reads CATTDGRGKEETQYF. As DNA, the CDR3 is TGTGCCACCACCGATGGCAGGGGTAAGGAAGAGACCCAGTACTTC.